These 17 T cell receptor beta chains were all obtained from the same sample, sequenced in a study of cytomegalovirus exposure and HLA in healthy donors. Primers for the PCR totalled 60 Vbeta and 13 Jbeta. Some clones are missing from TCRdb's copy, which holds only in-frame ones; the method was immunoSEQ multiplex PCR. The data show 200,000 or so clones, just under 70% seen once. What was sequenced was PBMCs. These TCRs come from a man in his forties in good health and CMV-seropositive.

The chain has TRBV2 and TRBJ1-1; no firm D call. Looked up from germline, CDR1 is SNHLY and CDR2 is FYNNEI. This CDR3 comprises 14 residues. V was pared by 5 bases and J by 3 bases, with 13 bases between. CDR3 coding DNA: TGTGCCAGCAGTCGCGCGGGGTTGCACACTGAAGCTTTCTTT. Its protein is CASSRAGLHTEAFF.

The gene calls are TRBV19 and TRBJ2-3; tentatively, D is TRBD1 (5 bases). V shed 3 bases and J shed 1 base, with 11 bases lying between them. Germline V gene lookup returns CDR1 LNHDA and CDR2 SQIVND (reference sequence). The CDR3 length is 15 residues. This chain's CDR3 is CASSIVAGRTDTQYF. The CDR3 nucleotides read TGTGCCAGTAGTATTGTGGCAGGGCGCACAGATACGCAGTATTTT.

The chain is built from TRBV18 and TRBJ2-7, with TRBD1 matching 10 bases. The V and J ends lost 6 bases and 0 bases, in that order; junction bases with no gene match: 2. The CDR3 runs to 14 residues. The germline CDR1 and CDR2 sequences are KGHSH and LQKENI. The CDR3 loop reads CASSTGGLSYEQYF. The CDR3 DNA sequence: TGTGCCAGCTCGACAGGGGGCCTCTCCTACGAGCAGTACTTC.

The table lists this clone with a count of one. The chain's CDR3 is CASSRGGNEQFF. In DNA, the CDR3 is TGTGCCAGCAGCCGGGGGGGCAATGAGCAGTTCTTC. This sequence joins TRBV13 and TRBJ2-1; 8 nucleotides agree with TRBD2. This CDR3 region has 12 residues. CDR1 PRHDT and CDR2 FYEKMQ come from the germline V gene (reference sequence). Trimming took 5 bases from V and 6 from J; bases not matched to a gene: 0.

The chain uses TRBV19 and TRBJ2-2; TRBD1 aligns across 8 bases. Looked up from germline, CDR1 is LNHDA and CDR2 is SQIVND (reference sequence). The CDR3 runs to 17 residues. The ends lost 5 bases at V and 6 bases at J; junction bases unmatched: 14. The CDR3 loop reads CASSPFPGGGSPGELFF. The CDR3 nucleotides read TGTGCCAGTAGTCCATTCCCAGGGGGCGGAAGCCCCGGGGAGCTGTTTTTT.

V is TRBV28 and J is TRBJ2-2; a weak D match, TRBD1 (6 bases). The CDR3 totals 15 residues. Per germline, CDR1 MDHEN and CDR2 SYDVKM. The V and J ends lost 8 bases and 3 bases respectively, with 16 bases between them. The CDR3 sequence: CASALIQGYTGELFF. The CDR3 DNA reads TGTGCCAGCGCCCTCATACAGGGTTACACCGGGGAGCTGTTTTTT.

In DNA form, the CDR3 reads TGTGCCAGCTCACCAGGACAGCCAGCCCTTTACAATGAGCAGTTCTTC. This sequence encodes CASSPGQPALYNEQFF. The V gene is TRBV18, the J gene TRBJ2-1; tentative D call: TRBD1 (6 bases). V lost 2 bases and J 4 bases, leaving 15 bases between the germline ends. CDR1 is KGHSH, CDR2 LQKENI, per germline. The CDR3 consists of 16 residues.

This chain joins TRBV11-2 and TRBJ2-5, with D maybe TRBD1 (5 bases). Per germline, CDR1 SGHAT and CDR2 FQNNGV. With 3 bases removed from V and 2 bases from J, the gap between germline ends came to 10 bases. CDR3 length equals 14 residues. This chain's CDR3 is CASSFLAGQETQYF. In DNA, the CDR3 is TGTGCCAGCAGCTTTTTGGCAGGGCAAGAGACCCAGTACTTC.

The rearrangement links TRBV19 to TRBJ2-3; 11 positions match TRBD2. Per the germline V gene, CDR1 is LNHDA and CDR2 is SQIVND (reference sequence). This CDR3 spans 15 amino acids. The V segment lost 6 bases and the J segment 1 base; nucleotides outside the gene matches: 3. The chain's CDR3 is CASSPTSGGTDTQYF. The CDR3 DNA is TGTGCCAGTAGCCCGACTAGCGGGGGCACAGATACGCAGTATTTT.

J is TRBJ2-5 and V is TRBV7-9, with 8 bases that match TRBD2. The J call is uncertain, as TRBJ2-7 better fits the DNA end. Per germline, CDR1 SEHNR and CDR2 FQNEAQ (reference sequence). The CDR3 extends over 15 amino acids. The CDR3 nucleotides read TGTGCCAGCAGCTTAGATCGGGGGGGCCTCCGCGAGCAGTACTTC. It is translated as CASSLDRGGLREQYF.

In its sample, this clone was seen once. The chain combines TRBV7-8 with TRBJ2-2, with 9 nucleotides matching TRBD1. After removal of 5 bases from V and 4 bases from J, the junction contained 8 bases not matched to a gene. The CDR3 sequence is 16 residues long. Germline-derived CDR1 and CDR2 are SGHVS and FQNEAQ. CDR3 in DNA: TGTGCCAGCAGCGCCGACCCGGGACAGGGCACCGGGGAGCTGTTTTTT. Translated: CASSADPGQGTGELFF.

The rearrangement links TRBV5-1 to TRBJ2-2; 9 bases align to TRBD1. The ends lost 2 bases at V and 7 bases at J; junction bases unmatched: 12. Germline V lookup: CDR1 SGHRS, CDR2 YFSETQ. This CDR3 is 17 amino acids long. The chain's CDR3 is CASSFTGTGPWGGELFF. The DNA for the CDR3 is TGCGCCAGCAGCTTTACTGGGACAGGGCCCTGGGGCGGGGAGCTGTTTTTT.

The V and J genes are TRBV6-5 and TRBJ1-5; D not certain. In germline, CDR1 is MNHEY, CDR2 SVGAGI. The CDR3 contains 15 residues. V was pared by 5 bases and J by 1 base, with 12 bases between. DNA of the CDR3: TGTGCCAGCAGTCCCTCGCGGGGAAGCAATCAGCCCCAGCATTTT. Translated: CASSPSRGSNQPQHF.

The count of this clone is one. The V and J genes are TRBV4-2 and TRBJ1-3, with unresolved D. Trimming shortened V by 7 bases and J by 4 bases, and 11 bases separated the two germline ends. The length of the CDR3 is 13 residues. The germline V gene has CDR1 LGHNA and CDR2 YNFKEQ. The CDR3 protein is CASTLEGGNTIYF. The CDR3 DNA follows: TGTGCCAGCACCTTGGAGGGCGGAAACACCATATATTTT.

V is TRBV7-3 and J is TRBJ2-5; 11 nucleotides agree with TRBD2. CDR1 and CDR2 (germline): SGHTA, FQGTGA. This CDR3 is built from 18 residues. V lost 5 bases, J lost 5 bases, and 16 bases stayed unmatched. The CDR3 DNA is TGTGCCAGCAGCACCACCTACCCTAGCGGGGGGTACTCGGAGACCCAGTACTTC. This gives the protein CASSTTYPSGGYSETQYF.

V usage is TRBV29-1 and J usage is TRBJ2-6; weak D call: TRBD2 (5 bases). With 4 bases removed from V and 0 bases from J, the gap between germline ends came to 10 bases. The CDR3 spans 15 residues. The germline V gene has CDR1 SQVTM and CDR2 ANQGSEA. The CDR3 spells CSVGAGGSGANVLTF. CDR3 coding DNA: TGCAGCGTTGGGGCAGGAGGCTCTGGGGCCAACGTCCTGACTTTC.

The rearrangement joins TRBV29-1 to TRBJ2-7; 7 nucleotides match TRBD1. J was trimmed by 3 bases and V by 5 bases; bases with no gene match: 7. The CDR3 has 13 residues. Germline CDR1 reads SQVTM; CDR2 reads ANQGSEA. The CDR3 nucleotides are TGCAGCGTTCGGTTAGGGGGCGGCTACGAGCAGTACTTC. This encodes CSVRLGGGYEQYF.